Given below is one T cell receptor (beta chain) in context. Its antigen is unidentified. Germline-derived CDR1 and CDR2 are MNHEY and SVGAGI. CDR3 length: 12 residues. The V end lost 6 bases, the J end lost 5 bases, and 10 bases lay between the germline ends. Produced via immunoSEQ multiplex PCR; TCRdb's table is partial and in-frame only. The sample lists thousands of clones, 65% to 85% occurring once. The entry originates in a study of follicular helper T cells after annual influenza vaccination. Study-wide context: Some donors were sampled over the 2013-2014, 2014-2015 and 2015-2016 vaccinations.

Study-level results: Successive annual vaccinations recalled a recurrent oligoclonal ICOS+CD38+ cTfh response with influenza-specific clonotypes. Change in circulating plasmablasts correlated with ICOS+CD38+ cTfh clonality change.

As for time point: 2015-2016 season, pre-vaccination. Excluded were substance abuse, HIV/AIDS, active cancer, immunomodulatory drugs and active illness. Sequenced here: CXCR5+ CD38- circulating T follicular helper cells from blood, sampled on the day of influenza vaccination. Documented subset: circulating Tfh, non-naive CD4+CXCR5+PD-1+ (ICOS+CD38+ or ICOS-CD38-). This TCR was sampled from an adult who received the influenza vaccine. The rearrangement joins TRBV6-5 to TRBJ2-5; D not resolved. The CDR3 region is CASSNPQETQYF. The CDR3 DNA follows: TGTGCCAGCAGCAATCCACAGGAGACCCAGTACTTC.